The 24 T cell receptor beta chains listed next were all sequenced from one sample in a study of blood T cell repertoires in COVID-19. The data were produced by immunoSEQ multiplex PCR, yet TCRdb's version contains in-frame clones alone and is incomplete. This table has 150,000 or so clones, around 80% appearing once. The sequenced material came from PBMCs or T cells enriched from blood (not recorded which). The receptors shown here come from a man between 65 and 85 years old who had been exposed to COVID-19.

This chain joins TRBV4-1 and TRBJ1-2, with a possible D match to TRBD1 (6 bases). Germline assignment: CDR1 MGHRA and CDR2 YSYEKL. Trimming left V 2 bases short and J 3 bases short, with 22 bases between. This CDR3 spans 18 amino acids. This CDR3 reads CASSQIGSGDKRDYGYTF. The CDR3 bases are TGCGCCAGCAGCCAAATTGGTTCCGGGGACAAACGGGACTATGGCTACACCTTC.

The chain employs TRBV5-1 and TRBJ2-7; 8 bases map to TRBD1. Germline CDR1 SGHRS, CDR2 YFSETQ. V shed 4 bases and J 3 bases; nucleotides not matched to a gene: 3. The CDR3 loop spans 13 amino acids. The CDR3 region has the DNA TGCGCCAGCAGCGCAGGACAGGGCTACGAGCAGTACTTC. Protein: CASSAGQGYEQYF.

The sample holds a few counts of this clone. The rearrangement links TRBV15 to TRBJ1-1; possibly TRBD1 for D (5 bases). V shed 0 bases and J shed 2 bases, with 10 bases lying between them. There are 15 residues in the CDR3. Germline CDR1 and CDR2: LNHNV and YYDKDF (reference sequence). The CDR3 reads CATSREGRENTEAFF. In nucleotides, the CDR3 is TGTGCCACCAGCAGAGAGGGCAGGGAAAACACTGAAGCTTTCTTT. The full variable domain, with the rest looked up from reference TRBV15 and TRBJ1-1, is DAMVIQNPRYQVTQFGKPVTLSCSQTLNHNVMYWYQQKSSQAPKLLFHYYDKDFNNEADTPDNFQSRRPNTSFCFLDIRSPGLGDTAMYLCATSREGRENTEAFFGQGTRLTVV.

The chain carries TRBV10-1 and TRBJ1-5; D not resolved. The CDR3 length is 12 residues. CDR1 is WNHNN, CDR2 SYGVQD, per germline (reference sequence). Between the trimmed V and J ends, which lost 10 bases and 4 bases, there was a span of 11 bases. The CDR3 sequence: CATSVRNQPQHF. The CDR3, as DNA: TGCGCCACCTCGGTGAGGAATCAGCCCCAGCATTTT.

The V and J genes are TRBV3-1 (or the pseudogene TRBV3-2) and TRBJ2-1; TRBD2 agrees at 7 bases. CDR1 LGHDT and CDR2 YNNKEL come from the germline V gene (reference sequence). Trimming at V came to 6 bases and at J to 6 bases, leaving 29 bases not matched to a gene. This CDR3 contains 21 residues. The CDR3 reads CASRKRAPQGRHWLAVNEQFF. CDR3 coding DNA: TGTGCCAGCAGGAAAAGGGCCCCCCAGGGAAGGCACTGGCTAGCGGTCAATGAGCAGTTCTTC.

The chain uses TRBV5-8 and TRBJ1-3; D may be TRBD1 (6 bases). The length of the CDR3 is 18 residues. Trimming shortened V by 4 bases and J by 1 base, and 21 bases separated the two germline ends. The germline CDR1 and CDR2 sequences are SGHTS and YDEGEE. The CDR3 region has the DNA TGTGCCAGCAGCCCGATTACAGGGAACTTGGCTTCTGGAAACACCATATATTTT. Translated: CASSPITGNLASGNTIYF.

This chain uses TRBV7-9 with TRBJ1-2, with D tentatively TRBD1 (6 bases). Germline V lookup: CDR1 SEHNR, CDR2 FQNEAQ (reference sequence). Trimming removed 5 bases at V and 4 bases at J, with 17 bases between. The CDR3 is 15 residues long. CDR3 bases: TGTGCCAGCAGCCAGCCAAAGACAGGCCTCTATGGCTACACCTTC. This sequence encodes CASSQPKTGLYGYTF.

This chain connects TRBV14 to TRBJ1-6, with D possibly being TRBD1 (5 bases). CDR3 length: 20 residues. The germline gives CDR1 SGHDN, CDR2 FVKESK. V was trimmed by 1 base and J by 3 bases, leaving 22 bases between them. CDR3 coding DNA: TGTGCCAGCAGCCAAGTGGGGGGTGGCGGACCCGGATACTATAATTCACCCCTCCACTTT. Its protein is CASSQVGGGGPGYYNSPLHF.

This chain connects TRBV5-1 to TRBJ1-1; D possibly corresponds to TRBD1 (6 bases). This CDR3 contains 15 residues. V was clipped by 3 bases and J by 1 base, with 13 bases between them. The germline V gene encodes CDR1 SGHRS and CDR2 YFSETQ. The chain's CDR3 is CASSYRPGANTEAFF. The CDR3 bases are TGCGCCAGCAGCTACAGACCAGGGGCGAACACTGAAGCTTTCTTT.

The chain has TRBV6-5 and TRBJ2-6, with 7 positions matching TRBD1. J lost 4 bases, V lost 7 bases, and 7 bases had no gene match. CDR3 length: 15 residues. CDR1 and CDR2 from the germline V gene are MNHEY and SVGAGI. CDR3 in amino acids: CASKRQGSGANVLTF. The CDR3 DNA reads TGTGCCAGCAAGCGACAGGGTTCGGGGGCCAACGTCCTGACTTTC.

The genes are TRBV5-4 and TRBJ2-3; no clear D. CDR3 length: 12 amino acids. The V gene's germline CDR1 is SGHNT and CDR2 YYREEE (reference sequence). Trimming removed 4 bases from V and 5 bases from J, with 8 bases in between. The CDR3 nucleotides read TGTGCCAGCAGCCTCCCACAAGATACGCAGTATTTT. Protein sequence: CASSLPQDTQYF.

The J gene is TRBJ2-3, the V gene TRBV29-1, with D uncertain. The CDR3 spans 13 residues. Germline V gene lookup returns CDR1 SQVTM and CDR2 ANQGSEA. The CDR3 reads CSSRHQGTDTQYF. The CDR3 DNA reads TGCAGTTCCCGACACCAGGGCACAGATACGCAGTATTTT.

The chain is built from TRBV5-4 and TRBJ2-3, with 8 bases matching TRBD2. CDR3 length: 15 residues. With V trimmed by 4 bases and J by 4 bases, 8 bases remained unmatched. Germline V gives CDR1 SGHNT, CDR2 YYREEE (reference sequence). CDR3 residues: CASSLRGGHPDTQYF. CDR3 nucleotide sequence: TGTGCCAGCAGCCTCCGGGGGGGCCATCCAGATACGCAGTATTTT. Variable domain in full (rest from reference TRBV5-4 and TRBJ2-3): ETGVTQSPTHLIKTRGQQVTLRCSSQSGHNTVSWYQQALGQGPQFIFQYYREEENGRGNFPPRFSGLQFPNYSSELNVNALELDDSALYLCASSLRGGHPDTQYFGPGTRLTVL.

This clone was picked up one time. This chain joins TRBV6-5 and TRBJ1-5; no firm D call. V was trimmed by 0 bases and J by 4 bases, leaving 10 bases between them. The CDR3 runs 15 residues. Germline V CDR1 and CDR2: MNHEY, SVGAGI. The CDR3 region is CASSYSGGGNQPQHF. The CDR3 DNA reads as TGTGCCAGCAGTTACTCCGGAGGAGGGAATCAGCCCCAGCATTTT.

The chain joins TRBV10-3 to TRBJ2-7; possibly TRBD2 for D (6 bases). V was trimmed by 6 bases and J by 6 bases, leaving 24 bases between them. The CDR3 contains 16 residues. In germline, CDR1 is ENHRY, CDR2 SYGVKD. CDR3 nucleotide sequence: TGTGCCATCAGCGGGGTCGGGACTGGGATCGGTGGCGAGCAGTACTTC. Translated: CAISGVGTGIGGEQYF.

The V call is TRBV7-9, the J call TRBJ2-5; TRBD1 aligns across 7 bases. The V and J ends lost 5 bases and 4 bases, in that order; junction bases with no gene match: 4. The germline gives CDR1 SEHNR, CDR2 FQNEAQ (reference sequence). This CDR3 comprises 13 residues. The chain's CDR3 is CASSPGTVETQYF. The DNA of the CDR3 is TGTGCCAGCAGCCCTGGGACAGTAGAGACCCAGTACTTC.

J is TRBJ1-1 and V is TRBV28; TRBD1 matches at 12 bases. Germline assignment: CDR1 MDHEN and CDR2 SYDVKM. This CDR3 has 15 residues. Trimming at V came to 4 bases and at J to 8 bases, leaving 8 bases not matched to a gene. The CDR3 loop reads CASSSPGTGGAEAFF. The CDR3 bases are TGTGCCAGCAGTTCACCCGGGACAGGGGGCGCGGAAGCTTTCTTT.

The CDR3 loop reads CASSPSGQETQYF. The CDR3 DNA is TGTGCCAGCTCACCGTCCGGCCAAGAGACCCAGTACTTC. The chain carries TRBV18 and TRBJ2-5; D unresolved. V gave up 3 bases and J gave up 1 base, with 6 bases separating them. The CDR3 is made up of 13 amino acids. Looked up from germline, CDR1 is KGHSH and CDR2 is LQKENI.

This chain links TRBV6-5 with TRBJ2-1, with a tentative D call TRBD1 (6 bases). This CDR3 contains 15 residues. Germline V gives CDR1 MNHEY, CDR2 SVGAGI. Trimming cost V 6 bases and J 3 bases, with 15 bases left between them. CDR3 DNA: TGTGCCAGCAGCCCGGTACAGGGAAGCTACAATGAGCAGTTCTTC. Residues: CASSPVQGSYNEQFF.

CDR3 region: CASSLAGDSGYTF. In DNA, the CDR3 is TGTGCCAGCAGCTTAGCAGGGGATTCTGGCTACACCTTC. The chain recombines TRBV7-9 with TRBJ1-2; a possible D gene is TRBD1 (5 bases). With 0 bases removed from V and 7 bases from J, the gap between germline ends came to 9 bases. This CDR3 comprises 13 residues. Germline loops: CDR1 SEHNR, CDR2 FQNEAQ (reference sequence).

V is TRBV5-1 and J is TRBJ1-5; D may be TRBD1 (6 bases). CDR1 is SGHRS and CDR2 is YFSETQ in the germline V gene. V lost 0 bases to trimming and J lost 6 bases, with 10 bases between them. The CDR3 loop spans 14 amino acids. CDR3 nucleotide sequence: TGCGCCAGCAGCTTGGCGGGGGGCCGTCAGCCCCAGCATTTT. Protein: CASSLAGGRQPQHF.

CDR3 sequence: CASSSRTSGGSRETQYF. The CDR3 DNA is TGTGCCAGCAGCTCCCGGACTAGCGGGGGATCTCGGGAGACCCAGTACTTC. The chain links TRBV7-2 to TRBJ2-5; 13 bases map to TRBD2. CDR3 size: 17 residues. Looked up from germline, CDR1 is SGHTA and CDR2 is FQGNSA. With 4 bases clipped from V and 5 bases from J, the junction kept 10 bases outside the gene matches. The complete variable domain, with remaining parts taken from reference TRBV7-2 and TRBJ2-5, reads GAGVSQSPSNKVTEKGKDVELRCDPISGHTALYWYRQSLGQGLEFLIYFQGNSAPDKSGLPSDRFSAERTGGSVSTLTIQRTQQEDSAVYLCASSSRTSGGSRETQYFGPGTRLLVL.

The V call is TRBV18, the J call TRBJ1-2; 8 bases agree with TRBD1. Per germline, CDR1 KGHSH and CDR2 LQKENI. The CDR3 extends over 13 amino acids. After removal of 7 bases from V and 8 bases from J, the junction contained 9 bases not matched to a gene. CDR3 DNA sequence: TGTGCCAGCTTCCCCTTGACAGGGGAAGGCTACACCTTC. Its translation: CASFPLTGEGYTF.

This rearrangement joins TRBV24-1 to TRBJ2-5; D is unclear. The CDR3 length is 15 residues. Germline CDR1 is KGHDR and CDR2 is SFDVKD. The ends were cut back, 1 base at V and 4 bases at J, with 12 bases in the middle. The CDR3: CATSDFSSSRETQYF. Here the CDR3 DNA reads TGTGCCACCAGTGATTTTTCGAGTAGTCGAGAGACCCAGTACTTC.